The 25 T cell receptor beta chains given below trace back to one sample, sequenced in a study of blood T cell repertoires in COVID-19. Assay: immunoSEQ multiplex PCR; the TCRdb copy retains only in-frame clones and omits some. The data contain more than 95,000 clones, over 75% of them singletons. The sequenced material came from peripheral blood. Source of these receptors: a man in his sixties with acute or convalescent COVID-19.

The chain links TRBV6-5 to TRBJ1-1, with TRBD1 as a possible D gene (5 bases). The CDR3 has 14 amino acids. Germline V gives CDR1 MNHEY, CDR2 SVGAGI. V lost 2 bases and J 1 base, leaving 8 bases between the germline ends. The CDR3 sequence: CASSYGRGNTEAFF. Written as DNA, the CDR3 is TGTGCCAGCAGTTACGGGAGGGGGAACACTGAAGCTTTCTTT.

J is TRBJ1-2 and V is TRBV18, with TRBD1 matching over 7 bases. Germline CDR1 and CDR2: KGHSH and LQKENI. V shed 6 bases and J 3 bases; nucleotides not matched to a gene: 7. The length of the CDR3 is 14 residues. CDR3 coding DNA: TGTGCCAGCTCGACGACCGGGACAGACTATGGCTACACCTTC. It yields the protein CASSTTGTDYGYTF.

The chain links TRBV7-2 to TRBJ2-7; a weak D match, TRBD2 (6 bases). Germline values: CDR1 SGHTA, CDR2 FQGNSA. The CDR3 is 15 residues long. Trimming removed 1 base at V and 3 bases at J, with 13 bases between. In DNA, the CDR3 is TGTGCCAGCAGCTTAGTAGGGCTAGCGAGCTACGAGCAGTACTTC. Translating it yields CASSLVGLASYEQYF.

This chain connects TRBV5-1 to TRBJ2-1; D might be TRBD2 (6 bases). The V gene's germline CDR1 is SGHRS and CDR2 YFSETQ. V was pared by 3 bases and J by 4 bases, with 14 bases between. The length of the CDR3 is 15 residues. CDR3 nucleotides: TGCGCCAGCAGCTCCATCGGGGGAAGGTACAATGAGCAGTTCTTC. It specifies CASSSIGGRYNEQFF.

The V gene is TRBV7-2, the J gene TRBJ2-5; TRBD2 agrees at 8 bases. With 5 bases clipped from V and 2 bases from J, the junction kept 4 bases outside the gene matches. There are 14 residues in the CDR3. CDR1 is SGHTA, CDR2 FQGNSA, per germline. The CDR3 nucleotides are TGTGCCAGCAGCGCCGGGACTAGACAAGAGACCCAGTACTTC. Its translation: CASSAGTRQETQYF.

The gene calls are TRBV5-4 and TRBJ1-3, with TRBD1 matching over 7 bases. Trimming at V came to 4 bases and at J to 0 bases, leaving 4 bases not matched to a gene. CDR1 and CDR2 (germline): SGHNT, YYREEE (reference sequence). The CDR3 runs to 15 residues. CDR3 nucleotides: TGTGCCAGCAGCCCCGACAGGGCCTCTGGAAACACCATATATTTT. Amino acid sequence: CASSPDRASGNTIYF.

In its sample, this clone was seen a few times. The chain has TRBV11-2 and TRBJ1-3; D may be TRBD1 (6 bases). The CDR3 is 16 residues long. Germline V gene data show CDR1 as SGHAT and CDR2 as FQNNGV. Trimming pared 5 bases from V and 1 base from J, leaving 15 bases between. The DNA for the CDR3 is TGTGCCAGCAGCCCCGGACGGGGGGCGTCTGGAAACACCATATATTTT. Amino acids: CASSPGRGASGNTIYF.

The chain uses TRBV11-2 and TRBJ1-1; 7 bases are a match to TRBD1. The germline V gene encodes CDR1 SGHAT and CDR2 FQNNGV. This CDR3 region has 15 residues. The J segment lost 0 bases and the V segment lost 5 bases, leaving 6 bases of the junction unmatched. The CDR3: CASSNKGAVNTEAFF. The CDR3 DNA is TGTGCCAGCAGCAATAAGGGGGCCGTGAACACTGAAGCTTTCTTT.

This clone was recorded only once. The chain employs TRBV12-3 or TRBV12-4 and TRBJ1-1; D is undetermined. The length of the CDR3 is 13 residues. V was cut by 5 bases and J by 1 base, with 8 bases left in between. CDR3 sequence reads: CASSLVSNTEAFF. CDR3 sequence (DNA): TGTGCCAGCAGTCTTGTATCGAACACTGAAGCTTTCTTT.

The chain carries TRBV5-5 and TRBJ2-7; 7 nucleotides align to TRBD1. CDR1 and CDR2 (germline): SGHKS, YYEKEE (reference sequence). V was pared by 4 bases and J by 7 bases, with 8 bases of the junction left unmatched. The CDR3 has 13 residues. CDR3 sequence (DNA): TGTGCCAGCAGCCGACAGGGTTTCGGGGAGCAGTACTTC. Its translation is CASSRQGFGEQYF.

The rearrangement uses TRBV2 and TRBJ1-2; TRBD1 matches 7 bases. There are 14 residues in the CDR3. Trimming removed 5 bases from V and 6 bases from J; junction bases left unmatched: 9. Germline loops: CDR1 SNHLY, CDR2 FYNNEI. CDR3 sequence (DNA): TGTGCCAGCAGTCCTAAGACAGGGACTGATGGCTACACCTTC. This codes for CASSPKTGTDGYTF.

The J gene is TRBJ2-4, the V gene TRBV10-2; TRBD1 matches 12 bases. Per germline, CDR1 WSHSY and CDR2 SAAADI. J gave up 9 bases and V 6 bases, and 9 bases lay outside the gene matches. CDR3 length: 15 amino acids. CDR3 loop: CASRSGTGGESIQYF. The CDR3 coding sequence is TGCGCCAGCAGATCCGGGACAGGGGGCGAAAGCATTCAGTACTTC.

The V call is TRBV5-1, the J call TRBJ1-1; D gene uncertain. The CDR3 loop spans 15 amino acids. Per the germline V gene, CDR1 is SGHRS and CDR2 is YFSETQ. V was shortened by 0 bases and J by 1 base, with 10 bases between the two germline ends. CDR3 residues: CASSLATETNTEAFF. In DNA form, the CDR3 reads TGCGCCAGCAGCTTGGCGACTGAAACGAACACTGAAGCTTTCTTT.

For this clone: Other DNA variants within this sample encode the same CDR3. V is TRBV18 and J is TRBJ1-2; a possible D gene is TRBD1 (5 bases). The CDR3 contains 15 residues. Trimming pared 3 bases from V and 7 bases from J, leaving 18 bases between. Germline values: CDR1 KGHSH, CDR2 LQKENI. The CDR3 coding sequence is TGTGCCAGCTCACCCCCCGGGGCGCCGGGGGGTGGCTACACCTTC. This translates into CASSPPGAPGGGYTF.

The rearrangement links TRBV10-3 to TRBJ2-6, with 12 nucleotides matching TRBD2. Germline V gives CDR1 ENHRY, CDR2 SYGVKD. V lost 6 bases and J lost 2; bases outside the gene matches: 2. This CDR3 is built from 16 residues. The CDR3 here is CAIRASGGAGANVLTF. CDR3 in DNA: TGTGCCATCAGGGCTAGCGGGGGGGCTGGGGCCAACGTCCTGACTTTC.

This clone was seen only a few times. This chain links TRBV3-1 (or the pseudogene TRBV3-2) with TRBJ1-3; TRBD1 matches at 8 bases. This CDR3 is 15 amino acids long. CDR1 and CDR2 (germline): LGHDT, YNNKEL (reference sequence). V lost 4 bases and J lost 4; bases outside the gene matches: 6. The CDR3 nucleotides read TGTGCCAGCAGCCGACAGGGGACCGGAGGAAACACCATATATTTT. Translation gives CASSRQGTGGNTIYF.

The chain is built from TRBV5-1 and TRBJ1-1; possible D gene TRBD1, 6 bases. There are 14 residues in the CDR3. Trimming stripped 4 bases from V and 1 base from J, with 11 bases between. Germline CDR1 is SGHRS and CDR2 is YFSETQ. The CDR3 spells CASSPGQPNTEAFF. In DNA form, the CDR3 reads TGCGCCAGCAGCCCAGGACAGCCGAACACTGAAGCTTTCTTT.

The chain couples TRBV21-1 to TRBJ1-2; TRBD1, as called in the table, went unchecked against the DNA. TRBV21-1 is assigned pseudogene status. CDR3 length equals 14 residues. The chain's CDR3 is CASMGDRGRDGYTF. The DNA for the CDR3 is TGTGCCAGCATGGGGGACAGGGGGCGCGATGGCTACACCTTC.

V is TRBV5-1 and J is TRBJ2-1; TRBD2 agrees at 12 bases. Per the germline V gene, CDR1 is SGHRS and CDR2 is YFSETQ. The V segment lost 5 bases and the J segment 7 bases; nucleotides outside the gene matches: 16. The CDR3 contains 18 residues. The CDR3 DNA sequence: TGCGCCAGCAGTTATTTTGGACTAGCGGGGAATTTCGCGAATGAGCAGTTCTTC. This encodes CASSYFGLAGNFANEQFF.

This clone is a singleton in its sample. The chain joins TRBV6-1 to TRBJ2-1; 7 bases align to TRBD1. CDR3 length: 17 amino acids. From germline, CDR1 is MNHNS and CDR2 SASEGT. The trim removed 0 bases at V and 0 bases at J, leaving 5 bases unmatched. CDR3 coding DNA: TGTGCCAGCAGTGAAGCTTGGACAGGAAGCTCCTACAATGAGCAGTTCTTC. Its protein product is CASSEAWTGSSYNEQFF.

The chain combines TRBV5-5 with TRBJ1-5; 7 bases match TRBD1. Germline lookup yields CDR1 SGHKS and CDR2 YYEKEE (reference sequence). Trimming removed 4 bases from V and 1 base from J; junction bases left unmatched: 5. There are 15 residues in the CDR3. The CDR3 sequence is CASSPGQFSNQPQHF. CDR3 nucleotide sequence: TGTGCCAGCAGCCCGGGACAGTTCAGCAATCAGCCCCAGCATTTT.

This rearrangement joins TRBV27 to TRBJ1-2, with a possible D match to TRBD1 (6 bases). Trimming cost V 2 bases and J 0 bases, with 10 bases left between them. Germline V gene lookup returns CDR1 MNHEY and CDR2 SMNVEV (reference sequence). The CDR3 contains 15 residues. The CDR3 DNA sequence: TGTGCCAGCAGTTTAATCGGGACATCTAACTATGGCTACACCTTC. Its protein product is CASSLIGTSNYGYTF.

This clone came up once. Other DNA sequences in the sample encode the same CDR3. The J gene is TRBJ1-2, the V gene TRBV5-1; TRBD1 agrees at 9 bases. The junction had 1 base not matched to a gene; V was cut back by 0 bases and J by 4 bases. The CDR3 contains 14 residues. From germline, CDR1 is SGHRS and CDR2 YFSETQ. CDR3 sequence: CASSLEGQGYGYTF. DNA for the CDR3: TGCGCCAGCAGCTTGGAGGGACAGGGCTATGGCTACACCTTC.

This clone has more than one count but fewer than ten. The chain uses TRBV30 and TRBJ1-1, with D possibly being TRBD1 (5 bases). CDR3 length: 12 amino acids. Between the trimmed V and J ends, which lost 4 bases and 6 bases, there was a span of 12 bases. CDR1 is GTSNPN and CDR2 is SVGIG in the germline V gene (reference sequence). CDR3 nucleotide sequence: TGTGCCTGGACCAGACTGGGGCCTGAAGCTTTCTTT. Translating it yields CAWTRLGPEAFF.

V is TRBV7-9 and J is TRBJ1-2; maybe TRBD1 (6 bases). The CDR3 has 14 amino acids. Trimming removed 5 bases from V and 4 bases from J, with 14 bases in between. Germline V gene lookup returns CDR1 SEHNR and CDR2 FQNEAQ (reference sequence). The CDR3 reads CASSNAGDGYGYTF. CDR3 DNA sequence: TGTGCCAGCAGCAACGCAGGGGATGGCTATGGCTACACCTTC.